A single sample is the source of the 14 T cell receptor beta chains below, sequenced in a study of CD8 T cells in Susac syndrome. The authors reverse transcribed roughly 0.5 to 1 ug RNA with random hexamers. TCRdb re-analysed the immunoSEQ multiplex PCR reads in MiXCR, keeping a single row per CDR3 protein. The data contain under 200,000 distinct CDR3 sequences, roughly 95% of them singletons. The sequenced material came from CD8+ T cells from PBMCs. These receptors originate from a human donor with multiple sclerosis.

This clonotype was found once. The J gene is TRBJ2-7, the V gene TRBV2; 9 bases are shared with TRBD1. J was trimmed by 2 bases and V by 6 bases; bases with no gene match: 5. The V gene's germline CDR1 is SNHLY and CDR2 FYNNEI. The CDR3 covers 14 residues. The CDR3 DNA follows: TGTGCCAGCAGGGCCGGGACAGGGCCCTACGAGCAGTACTTC. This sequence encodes CASRAGTGPYEQYF.

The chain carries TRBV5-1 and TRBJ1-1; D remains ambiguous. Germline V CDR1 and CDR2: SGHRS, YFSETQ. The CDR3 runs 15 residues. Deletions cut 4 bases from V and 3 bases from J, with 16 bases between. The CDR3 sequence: CASSEKTARYTEAFF. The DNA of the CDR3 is TGCGCCAGCAGCGAGAAAACAGCTCGATACACTGAAGCTTTCTTT.

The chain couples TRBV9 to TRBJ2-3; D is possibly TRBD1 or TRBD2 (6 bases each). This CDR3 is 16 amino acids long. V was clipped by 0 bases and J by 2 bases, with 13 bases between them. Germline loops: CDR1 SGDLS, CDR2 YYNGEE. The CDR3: CASSVEGGGATDTQYF. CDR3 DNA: TGTGCCAGCAGCGTAGAAGGGGGAGGCGCCACAGATACGCAGTATTTT.

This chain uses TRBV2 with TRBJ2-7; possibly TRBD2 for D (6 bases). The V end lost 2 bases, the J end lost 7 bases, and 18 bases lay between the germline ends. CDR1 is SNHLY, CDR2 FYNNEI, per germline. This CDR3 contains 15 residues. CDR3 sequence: CASSELGPDRGEQYF. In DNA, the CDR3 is TGTGCCAGCAGTGAATTGGGCCCCGATCGGGGGGAGCAGTACTTC.

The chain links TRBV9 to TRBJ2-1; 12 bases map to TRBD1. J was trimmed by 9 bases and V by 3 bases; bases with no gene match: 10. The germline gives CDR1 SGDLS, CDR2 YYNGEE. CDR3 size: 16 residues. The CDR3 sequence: CASSGRGDRGQGEQFF. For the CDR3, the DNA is TGTGCCAGCAGCGGACGGGGGGACAGGGGGCAAGGTGAGCAGTTCTTC.

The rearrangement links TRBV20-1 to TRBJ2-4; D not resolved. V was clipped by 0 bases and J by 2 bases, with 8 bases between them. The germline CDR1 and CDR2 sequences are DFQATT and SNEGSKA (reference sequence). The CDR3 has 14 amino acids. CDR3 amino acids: CSARDPTTKNIQYF. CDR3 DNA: TGCAGTGCTAGAGATCCCACCACCAAAAACATTCAGTACTTC.

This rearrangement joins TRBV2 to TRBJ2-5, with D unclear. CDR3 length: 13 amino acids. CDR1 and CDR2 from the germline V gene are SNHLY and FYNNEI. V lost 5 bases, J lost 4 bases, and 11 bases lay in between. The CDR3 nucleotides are TGTGCCAGCAGTCTTTACAGCCGAGAGACCCAGTACTTC. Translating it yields CASSLYSRETQYF.

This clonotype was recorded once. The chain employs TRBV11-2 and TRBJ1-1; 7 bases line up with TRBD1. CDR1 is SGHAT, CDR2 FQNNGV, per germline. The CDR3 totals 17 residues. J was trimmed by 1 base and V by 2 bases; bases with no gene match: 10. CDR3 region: CASSLKKPGTANTEAFF. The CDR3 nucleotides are TGTGCCAGCAGCTTAAAAAAGCCCGGGACAGCGAACACTGAAGCTTTCTTT.

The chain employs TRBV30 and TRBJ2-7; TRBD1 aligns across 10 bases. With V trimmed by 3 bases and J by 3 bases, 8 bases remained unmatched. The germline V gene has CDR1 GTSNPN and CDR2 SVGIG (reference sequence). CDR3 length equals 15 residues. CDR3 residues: CAWSPGQGIYYEQYF. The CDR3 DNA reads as TGTGCCTGGAGCCCGGGACAGGGGATTTACTACGAGCAGTACTTC.

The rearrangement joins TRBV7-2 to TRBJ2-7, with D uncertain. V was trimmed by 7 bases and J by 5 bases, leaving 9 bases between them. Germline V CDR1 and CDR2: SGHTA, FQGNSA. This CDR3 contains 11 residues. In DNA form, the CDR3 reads TGTGCCAGCATGAACGAGAACGAGCAGTACTTC. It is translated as CASMNENEQYF.

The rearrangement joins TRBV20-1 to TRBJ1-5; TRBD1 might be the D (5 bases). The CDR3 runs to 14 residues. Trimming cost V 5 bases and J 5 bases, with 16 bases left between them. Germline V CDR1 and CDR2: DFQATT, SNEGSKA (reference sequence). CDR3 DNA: TGCAGTGCTGGGAGGGGCGCGTACGATCAGCCCCAGCATTTT. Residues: CSAGRGAYDQPQHF.

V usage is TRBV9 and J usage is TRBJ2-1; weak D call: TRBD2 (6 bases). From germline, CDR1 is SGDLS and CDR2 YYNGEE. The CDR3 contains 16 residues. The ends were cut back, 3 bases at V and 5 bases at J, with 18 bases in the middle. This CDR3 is CASSANPQGGDNEQFF. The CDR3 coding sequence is TGTGCCAGCAGCGCGAACCCCCAGGGAGGAGACAATGAGCAGTTCTTC.

DNA of the CDR3: TGCAGTGCTAGGGAGACTACCGCCTACGAGCAGTACTTC. It is translated as CSARETTAYEQYF. The chain links TRBV20-1 to TRBJ2-7; TRBD2 might be the D (5 bases). The V gene's germline CDR1 is DFQATT and CDR2 SNEGSKA (reference sequence). The V end lost 3 bases, the J end lost 2 bases, and 11 bases lay between the germline ends. The CDR3 spans 13 residues.

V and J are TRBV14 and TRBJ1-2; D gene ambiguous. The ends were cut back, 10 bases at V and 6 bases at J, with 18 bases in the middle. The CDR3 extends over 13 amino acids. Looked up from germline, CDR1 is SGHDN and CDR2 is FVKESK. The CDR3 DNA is TGTGCCACTTGGGCCTCCCTCTGTCATGGCTACACCTTC. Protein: CATWASLCHGYTF.